This record concerns one T cell receptor beta chain sequence. Its antigen is undetermined. The junction departs from the called germline gene at one end, perhaps through a read error. Regarding donors, all were healthy bone marrow donors. This entry is derived from a study of cytomegalovirus exposure and HLA in healthy donors. Study findings and constraints: For TCR beta chains, V- and J-gene trimming was later linked to a missense DCLRE1C variant.

It was with 60 Vbeta and 13 Jbeta primers that the PCR ran. The protocol was immunoSEQ multiplex PCR, while the TCRdb copy is restricted to in-frame clones and leaves out a portion. Of roughly 140,000 clones listed, around 82% are singletons. The CDR3 runs 15 residues. CDR1 is SSHAT and CDR2 is FNYEAQ in the germline V gene (reference sequence). The genes are TRBV7-7 and TRBJ2-5; tentatively, D is TRBD1 (8 bases). The source of this sequence is a man aged 40-50 years in good health and CMV-seropositive. Sequencing was performed on PBMCs. The CDR3 region has the DNA TGTGCTAGCAGCTTGAACAGGGGGGGGAAAGAGACCCAGTACTTC. Its protein is CASSLNRGGKETQYF.